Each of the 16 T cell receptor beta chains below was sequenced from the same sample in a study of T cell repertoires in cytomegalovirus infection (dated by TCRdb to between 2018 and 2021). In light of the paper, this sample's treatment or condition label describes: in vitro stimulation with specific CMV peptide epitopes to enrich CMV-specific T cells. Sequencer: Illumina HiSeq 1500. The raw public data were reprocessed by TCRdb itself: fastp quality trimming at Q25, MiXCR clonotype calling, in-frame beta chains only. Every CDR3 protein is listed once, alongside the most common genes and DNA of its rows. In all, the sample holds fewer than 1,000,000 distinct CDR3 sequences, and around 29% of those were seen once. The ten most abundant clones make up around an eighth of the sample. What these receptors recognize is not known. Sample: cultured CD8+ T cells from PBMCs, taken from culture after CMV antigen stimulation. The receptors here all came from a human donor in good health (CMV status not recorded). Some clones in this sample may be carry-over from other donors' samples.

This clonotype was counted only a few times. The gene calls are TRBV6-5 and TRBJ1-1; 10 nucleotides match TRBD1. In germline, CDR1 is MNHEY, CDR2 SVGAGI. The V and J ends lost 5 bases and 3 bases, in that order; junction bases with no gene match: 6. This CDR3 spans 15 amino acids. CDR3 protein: CASSPLGTGDTEAFF. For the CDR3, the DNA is TGTGCCAGCAGTCCCCTGGGGACAGGGGACACTGAAGCTTTCTTT.

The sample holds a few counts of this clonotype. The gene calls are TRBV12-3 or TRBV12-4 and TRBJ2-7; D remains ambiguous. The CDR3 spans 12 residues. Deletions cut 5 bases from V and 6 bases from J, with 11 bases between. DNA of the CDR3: TGTGCCAGCAGTATATTACCGGGCGAGCAGTACTTC. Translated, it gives CASSILPGEQYF.

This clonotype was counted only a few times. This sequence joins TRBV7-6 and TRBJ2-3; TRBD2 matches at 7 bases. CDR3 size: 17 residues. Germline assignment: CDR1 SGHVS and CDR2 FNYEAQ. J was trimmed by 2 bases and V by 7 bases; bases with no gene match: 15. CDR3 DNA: TGTGCCAGCAACTCTCCTCTCGGGGGGACCAACACAGATACGCAGTATTTT. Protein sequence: CASNSPLGGTNTDTQYF.

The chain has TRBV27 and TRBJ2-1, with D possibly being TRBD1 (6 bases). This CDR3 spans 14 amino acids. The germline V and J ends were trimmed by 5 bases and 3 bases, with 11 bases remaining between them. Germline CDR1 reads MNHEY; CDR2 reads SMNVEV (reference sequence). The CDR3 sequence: CASSQRQVYNEQFF. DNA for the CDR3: TGTGCCAGCAGTCAAAGACAGGTCTACAATGAGCAGTTCTTC.

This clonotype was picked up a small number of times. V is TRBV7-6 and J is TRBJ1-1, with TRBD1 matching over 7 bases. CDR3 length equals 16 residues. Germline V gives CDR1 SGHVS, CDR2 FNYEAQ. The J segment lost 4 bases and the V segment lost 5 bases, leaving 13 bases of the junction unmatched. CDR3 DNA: TGTGCCAGCAGCGGTTTTAGACAGGGCTTTTTCACTGAAGCTTTCTTT. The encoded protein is CASSGFRQGFFTEAFF.

The CDR3 DNA reads as TGTGCCAGCAGCCAAGCCGGGGCCGGTATCGGGGAGCTGTTTTTT. It specifies CASSQAGAGIGELFF. V gene TRBV3-1 combines with J gene TRBJ2-2; D assignment may be TRBD1 or TRBD2 (5 bases each). The V gene lost 1 base and the J gene lost 7 bases, with 13 bases spanning the gap. Germline assignment: CDR1 LGHDT and CDR2 YNNKEL (reference sequence). This CDR3 contains 15 residues. The whole variable domain, filled in from reference TRBV3-1 and TRBJ2-2, reads DTAVSQTPKYLVTQMGNDKSIKCEQNLGHDTMYWYKQDSKKFLKIMFSYNNKELIINETVPNRFSPKSPDKAHLNLHINSLELGDSAVYFCASSQAGAGIGELFFGEGSRLTVL.

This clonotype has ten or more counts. The CDR3, as DNA: TGTGCCAGCAGTTACAGGGGGCGCTCGGGCAATCAGCCCCAGCATTTT. Its translation: CASSYRGRSGNQPQHF. The chain combines TRBV12-3 or TRBV12-4 with TRBJ1-5, with 9 positions matching TRBD1. This CDR3 contains 16 residues. V lost 4 bases and J lost 2; bases outside the gene matches: 6.

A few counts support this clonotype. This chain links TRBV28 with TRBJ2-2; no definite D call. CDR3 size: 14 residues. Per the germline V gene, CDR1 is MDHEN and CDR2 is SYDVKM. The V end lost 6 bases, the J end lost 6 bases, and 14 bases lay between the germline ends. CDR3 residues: CASSPHSSAGELFF. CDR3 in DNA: TGTGCCAGCAGCCCCCACTCCAGCGCCGGGGAGCTGTTTTTT.

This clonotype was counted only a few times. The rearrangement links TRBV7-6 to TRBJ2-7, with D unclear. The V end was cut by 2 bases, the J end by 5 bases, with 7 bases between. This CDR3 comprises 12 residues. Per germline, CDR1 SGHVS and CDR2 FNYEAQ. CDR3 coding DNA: TGTGCCAGCAGCTTAACGGACCACGAGCAGTACTTC. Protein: CASSLTDHEQYF.

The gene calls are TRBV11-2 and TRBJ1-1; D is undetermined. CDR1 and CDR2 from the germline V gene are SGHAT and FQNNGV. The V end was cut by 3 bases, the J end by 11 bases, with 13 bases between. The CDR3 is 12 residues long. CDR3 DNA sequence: TGTGCCAGCAGCTTCACCTCTTTGGGCGCTTTCTTT. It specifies CASSFTSLGAFF.

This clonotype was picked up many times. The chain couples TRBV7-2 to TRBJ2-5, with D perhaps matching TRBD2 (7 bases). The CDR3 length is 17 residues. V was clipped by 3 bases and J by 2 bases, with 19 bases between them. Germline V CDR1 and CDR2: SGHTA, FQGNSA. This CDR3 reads CASSFVRGGWEQETQYF. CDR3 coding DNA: TGTGCCAGCAGCTTCGTTAGGGGGGGCTGGGAGCAAGAGACCCAGTACTTC.

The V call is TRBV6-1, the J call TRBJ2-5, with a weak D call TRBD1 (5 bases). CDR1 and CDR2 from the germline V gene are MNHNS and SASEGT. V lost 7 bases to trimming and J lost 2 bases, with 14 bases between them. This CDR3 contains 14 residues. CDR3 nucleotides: TGTGCCAGCATCGAAAGGGGTCTGCAAGAGACCCAGTACTTC. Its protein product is CASIERGLQETQYF.

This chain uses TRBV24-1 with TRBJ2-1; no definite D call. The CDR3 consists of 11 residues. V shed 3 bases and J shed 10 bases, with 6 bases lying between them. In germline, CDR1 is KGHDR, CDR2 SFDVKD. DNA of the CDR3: TGTGCCACCAGTGATCTTAGGGAGCAGTTCTTC. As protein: CATSDLREQFF.

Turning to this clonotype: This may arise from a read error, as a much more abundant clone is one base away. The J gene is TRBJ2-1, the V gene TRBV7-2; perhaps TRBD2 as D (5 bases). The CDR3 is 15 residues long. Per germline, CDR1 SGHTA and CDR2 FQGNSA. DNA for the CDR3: TGTGCCAACAGCCTCGGACTCTCCCTCCGGGTTGAGCAGTTCTTC. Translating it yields CANSLGLSLRVEQFF.

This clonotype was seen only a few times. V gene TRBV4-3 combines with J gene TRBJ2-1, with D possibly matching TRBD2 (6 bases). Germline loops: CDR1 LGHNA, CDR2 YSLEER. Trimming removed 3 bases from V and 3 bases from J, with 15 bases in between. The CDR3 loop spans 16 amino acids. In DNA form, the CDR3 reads TGCGCCAGCAGCCAGGGACTTTTATCCGTCTACAATGAGCAGTTCTTC. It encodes CASSQGLLSVYNEQFF.

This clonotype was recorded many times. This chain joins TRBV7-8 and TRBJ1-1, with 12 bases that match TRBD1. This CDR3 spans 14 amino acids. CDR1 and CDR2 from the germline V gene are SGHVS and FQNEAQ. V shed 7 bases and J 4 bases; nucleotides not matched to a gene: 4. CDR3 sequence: CASIGDRGLTEAFF. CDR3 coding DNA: TGTGCCAGCATTGGGGACAGGGGGCTCACTGAAGCTTTCTTT.